One sample yielded the 4 T cell receptor beta chains listed below, sequenced in a study of blood T cell repertoires in COVID-19 (TCRdb year 2020). The library was obtained by the immunoSEQ multiplex PCR assay. The immuneACCESS repertoire file appears here via TCRdb, limited to in-frame rearrangements. These files lack a portion of the clones; in checked studies, under half of the deficit traces to unresolved V genes, and the cause of the others is not known. In this sample the table shows 100,000 to 150,000 clones, around 88% of which occur a single time. Jointly, the top ten make up approximately 5% of the sample. The specimen sequenced was peripheral blood. The source is a human donor in a cohort sampled during active COVID-19.

The V gene is TRBV4-1, the J gene TRBJ2-2; 12 nucleotides align to TRBD2. CDR1 and CDR2 (germline): MGHRA, YSYEKL. The CDR3 runs 17 residues. The junction had 3 bases not matched to a gene; V was cut back by 2 bases and J by 2 bases. CDR3 amino acids: CASSQTGLAGNTGELFF. The CDR3 bases are TGCGCCAGCAGCCAAACGGGACTAGCGGGTAACACCGGGGAGCTGTTTTTT.

This clone was counted between two and nine times. The chain recombines TRBV5-1 with TRBJ1-6, with TRBD1 as a possible D gene (6 bases). This CDR3 has 14 residues. Germline-derived CDR1 and CDR2 are SGHRS and YFSETQ. Deletions cut 4 bases from V and 8 bases from J, with 13 bases between. The CDR3 region is CASSEDSADSPLHF. In nucleotides, the CDR3 is TGCGCCAGCAGCGAGGACAGCGCGGATTCACCCCTCCACTTT.

The V call is TRBV6-6, the J call TRBJ2-1, with TRBD2 matching over 7 bases. Per the germline V gene, CDR1 is MNHNY and CDR2 is SVGAGI (reference sequence). The CDR3 is 15 amino acids. V was pared by 6 bases and J by 3 bases, with 8 bases of the junction left unmatched. CDR3 sequence reads: CASSRPGLDYNEQFF. The CDR3 DNA reads as TGTGCCAGCAGCCGCCCCGGACTAGACTACAATGAGCAGTTCTTC.

The rearrangement uses TRBV29-1 and TRBJ2-6; 9 bases map to TRBD1. V lost 7 bases and J lost 0; bases outside the gene matches: 4. Germline CDR1 SQVTM, CDR2 ANQGSEA. This CDR3 is built from 15 residues. This CDR3 is CSATQGASGANVLTF. In nucleotides, the CDR3 is TGCAGCGCGACACAGGGGGCCTCTGGGGCCAACGTCCTGACTTTC.